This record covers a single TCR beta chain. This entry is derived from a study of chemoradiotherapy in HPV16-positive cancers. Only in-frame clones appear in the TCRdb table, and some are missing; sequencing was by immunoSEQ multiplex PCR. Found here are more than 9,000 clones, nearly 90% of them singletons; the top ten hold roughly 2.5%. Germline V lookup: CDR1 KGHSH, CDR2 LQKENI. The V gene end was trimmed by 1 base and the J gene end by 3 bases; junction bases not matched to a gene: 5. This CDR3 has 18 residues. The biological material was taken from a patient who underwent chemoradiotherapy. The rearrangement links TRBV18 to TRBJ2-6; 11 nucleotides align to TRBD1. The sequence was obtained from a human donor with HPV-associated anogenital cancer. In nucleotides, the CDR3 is TGTGCCAGCTCACCACGGACAGGGGGCTTAAGTGGGGCCAACGTCCTGACTTTC. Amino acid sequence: CASSPRTGGLSGANVLTF.